This TCR beta chain was profiled in a study of blood T cell repertoires in COVID-19. Looking at the study overall: Acute and convalescent COVID-19 specimens originated in the United States, Italy and Spain. Sample material is recorded as cDNA or gDNA derived from T cells, B-cell-depleted T cells, or PBMCs.

CDR1 and CDR2 (germline): MDHEN, SYDVKM. Trimming pared 3 bases from V and 3 bases from J, leaving 8 bases between. This CDR3 region has 14 residues. The authors' processing: By means of reference gene primer amplification, nucleated cell counts were estimated. Produced via immunoSEQ multiplex PCR; TCRdb's table is partial and in-frame only. V and J calls and clone size are as listed in that table; D and trimming were resolved from the DNA. The sample consists of roughly 59,000 clones, 70% to 80% of them appearing once. The chain carries TRBV28 and TRBJ2-2; TRBD2 is a possible D gene (5 bases). Input material: peripheral blood. The clonotype was recovered from a human donor in a cohort sampled during active COVID-19. In DNA form, the CDR3 reads TGTGCCAGCAGTTTTACGAGGGACACCGGGGAGCTGTTTTTT. Translation: CASSFTRDTGELFF.